This T cell receptor beta chain derives from a study of T cell changes during pregnancy in multiple sclerosis. This CDR3 spans 16 amino acids. Germline values: CDR1 SGHKS, CDR2 YYEKEE (reference sequence). The V gene end was trimmed by 0 bases and the J gene end by 3 bases; junction bases not matched to a gene: 6. The protocol was immunoSEQ multiplex PCR, while the TCRdb copy is restricted to in-frame clones and leaves out a portion. The sample contains 48,000 or so clones, around 94% of which appear only once. The sequence was obtained from a female donor with multiple sclerosis, enrolled in a pregnancy study. Specimen: CD4+ T cells from peripheral blood mononuclear cells, collected in the first trimester of pregnancy. The chain recombines TRBV5-5 with TRBJ2-5; TRBD2 matches at 9 bases. Written as DNA, the CDR3 is TGTGCCAGCAGCTTGGTGCCTAGCGGGGCTGAAGAGACCCAGTACTTC. This encodes CASSLVPSGAEETQYF. Together with reference TRBV5-5 and TRBJ2-5, the CDR3 gives the full variable domain: DAGVTQSPTHLIKTRGQQVTLRCSPISGHKSVSWYQQVLGQGPQFIFQYYEKEERGRGNFPDRFSARQFPNYSSELNVNALLLGDSALYLCASSLVPSGAEETQYFGPGTRLLVL.